This T cell receptor beta chain was profiled in a study of cytomegalovirus exposure and HLA in healthy donors. Whole-study findings and limits: The sole available immune exposure information was CMV serostatus. Listed as cytomegalovirus-associated were about 160 TCR beta chains. The dataset shows that most TCR sequences were rare, while some public TCRs occurred in many donors.

With respect to this clone: Its matching antigen is unknown.

At collection, donors were nominally healthy, but unrecorded immune exposures were probable. Germline V gene sequence: CDR1 DFQATT, CDR2 SNEGSKA (reference sequence). This CDR3 comprises 10 residues. V was cut by 3 bases and J by 3 bases, with 3 bases left in between. PCR was performed using 60 Vbeta and 13 Jbeta primers. TCRdb's table, derived via immunoSEQ multiplex PCR, lists solely in-frame clones and lacks some. The sample carries some 190,000 clones, more than 65% recorded once. The TCR was taken from a woman in her twenties or thirties in good health and CMV-seropositive. What was sequenced was PBMCs. This sequence joins TRBV20-1 and TRBJ2-7; D remains unclear. The CDR3 DNA follows: TGCAGTGCTAGCGGCTACGAGCAGTACTTC. Translating it yields CSASGYEQYF.